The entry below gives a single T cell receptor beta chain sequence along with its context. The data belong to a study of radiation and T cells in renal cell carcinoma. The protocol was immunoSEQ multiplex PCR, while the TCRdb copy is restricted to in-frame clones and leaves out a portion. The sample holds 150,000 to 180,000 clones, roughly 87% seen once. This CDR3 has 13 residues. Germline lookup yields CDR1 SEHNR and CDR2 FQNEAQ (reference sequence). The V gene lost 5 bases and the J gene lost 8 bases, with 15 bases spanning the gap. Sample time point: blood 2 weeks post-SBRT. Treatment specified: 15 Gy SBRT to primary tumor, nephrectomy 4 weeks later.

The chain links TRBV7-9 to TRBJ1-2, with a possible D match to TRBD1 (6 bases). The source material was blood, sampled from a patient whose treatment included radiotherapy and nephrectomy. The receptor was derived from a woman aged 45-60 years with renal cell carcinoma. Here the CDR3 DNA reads TGTGCCAGCAGCCCCGGGGGGGCGGGAGGCTACACCTTC. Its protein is CASSPGGAGGYTF.